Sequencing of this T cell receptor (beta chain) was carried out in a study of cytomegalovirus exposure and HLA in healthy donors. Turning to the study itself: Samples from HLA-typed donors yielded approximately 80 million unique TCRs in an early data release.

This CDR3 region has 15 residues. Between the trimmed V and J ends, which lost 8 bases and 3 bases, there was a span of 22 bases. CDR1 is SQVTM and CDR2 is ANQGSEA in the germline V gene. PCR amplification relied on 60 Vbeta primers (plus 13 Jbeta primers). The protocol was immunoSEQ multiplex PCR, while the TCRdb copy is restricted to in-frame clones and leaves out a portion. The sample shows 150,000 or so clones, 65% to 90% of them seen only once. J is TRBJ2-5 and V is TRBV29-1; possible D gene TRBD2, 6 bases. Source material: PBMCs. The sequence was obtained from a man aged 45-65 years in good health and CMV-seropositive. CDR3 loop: CSTGGGRYPEETQYF. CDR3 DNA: TGCAGCACCGGGGGAGGCAGGTACCCCGAAGAGACCCAGTACTTC.